This record concerns one TCR beta chain sequence. The antigen is not known. The sample comes from a study of identical twins. TCRdb passed the 5' RACE reads through MiXCR, listing each CDR3 protein once. The data show a few hundred thousand distinct CDR3 sequences, less than 20% seen once. Broader study findings: It was out-of-frame TCR alpha sharing in monozygotic twins that models underestimated.

Sequencing input: naive T cells sorted from blood. This clonotype was sampled from a man aged 50 to 59 in good health.

The CDR3 here is CASSRGHKTYNEQFF. CDR3 sequence (DNA): TGTGCCAGCAGCCGCGGACACAAGACCTACAATGAGCAGTTCTTC. This rearrangement joins TRBV7-8 to TRBJ2-1; D is possibly TRBD1 (5 bases). CDR1 and CDR2 (germline): SGHVS, FQNEAQ. The V gene lost 5 bases and the J gene lost 2 bases, with 13 bases spanning the gap. This CDR3 is 15 amino acids long.